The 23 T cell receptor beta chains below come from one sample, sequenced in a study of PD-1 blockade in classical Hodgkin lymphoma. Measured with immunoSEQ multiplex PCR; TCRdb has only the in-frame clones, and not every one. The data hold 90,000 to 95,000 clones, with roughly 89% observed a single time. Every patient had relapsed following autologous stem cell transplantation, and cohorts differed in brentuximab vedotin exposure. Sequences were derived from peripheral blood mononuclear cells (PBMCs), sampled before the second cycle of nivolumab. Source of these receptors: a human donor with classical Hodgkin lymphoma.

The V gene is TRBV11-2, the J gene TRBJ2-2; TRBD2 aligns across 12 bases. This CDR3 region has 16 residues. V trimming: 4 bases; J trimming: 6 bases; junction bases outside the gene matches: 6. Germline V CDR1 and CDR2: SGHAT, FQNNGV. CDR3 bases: TGTGCCAGCAGCTCCCCTAGCGGGAGGGCCCCCGGGGAGCTGTTTTTT. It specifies CASSSPSGRAPGELFF.

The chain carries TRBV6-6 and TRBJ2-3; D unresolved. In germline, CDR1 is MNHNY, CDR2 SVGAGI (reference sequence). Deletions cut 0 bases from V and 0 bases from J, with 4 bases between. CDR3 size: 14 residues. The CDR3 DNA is TGTGCCAGCAGTTACTCGATGAGCACAGATACGCAGTATTTT. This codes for CASSYSMSTDTQYF.

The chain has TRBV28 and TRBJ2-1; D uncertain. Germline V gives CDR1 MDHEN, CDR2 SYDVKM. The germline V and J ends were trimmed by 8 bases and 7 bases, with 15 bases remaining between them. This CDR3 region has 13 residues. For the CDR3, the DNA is TGTGCCAGCTTTGAACGCTTGAGGAATGAGCAGTTCTTC. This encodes CASFERLRNEQFF. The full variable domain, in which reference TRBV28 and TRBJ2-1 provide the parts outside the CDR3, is DVKVTQSSRYLVKRTGEKVFLECVQDMDHENMFWYRQDPGLGLRLIYFSYDVKMKEKGDIPEGYSVSREKKERFSLILESASTNQTSMYLCASFERLRNEQFFGPGTRLTVL.

CDR3 region: CASSYRTGNEKLFF. The CDR3 nucleotides read TGTGCCAGCAGTTACAGGACAGGGAATGAAAAACTGTTTTTT. The V gene is TRBV6-8, the J gene TRBJ1-4; TRBD1 matches at 8 bases. V dropped 2 bases and J dropped 5; count of bases not matched to a gene: 1. This CDR3 comprises 14 residues. Germline CDR1 reads MNHGY; CDR2 reads SAAAGT.

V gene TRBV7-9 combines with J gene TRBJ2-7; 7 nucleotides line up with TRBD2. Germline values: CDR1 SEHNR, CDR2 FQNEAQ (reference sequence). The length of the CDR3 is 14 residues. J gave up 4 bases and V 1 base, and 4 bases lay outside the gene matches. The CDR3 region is CASSLDGRWYEQYF. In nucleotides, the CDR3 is TGTGCCAGCAGCTTAGACGGGAGGTGGTACGAGCAGTACTTC.

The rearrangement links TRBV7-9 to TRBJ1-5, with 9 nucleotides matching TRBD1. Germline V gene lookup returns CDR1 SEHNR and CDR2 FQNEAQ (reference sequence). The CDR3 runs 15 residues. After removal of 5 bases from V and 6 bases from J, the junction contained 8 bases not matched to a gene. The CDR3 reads CASSAGTGIFQPQHF. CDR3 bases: TGTGCCAGCAGCGCCGGGACAGGGATTTTTCAGCCCCAGCATTTT. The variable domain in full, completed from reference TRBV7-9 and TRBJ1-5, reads DTGVSQNPRHKITKRGQNVTFRCDPISEHNRLYWYRQTLGQGPEFLTYFQNEAQLEKSRLLSDRFSAERPKGSFSTLEIQRTEQGDSAMYLCASSAGTGIFQPQHFGDGTRLSIL.

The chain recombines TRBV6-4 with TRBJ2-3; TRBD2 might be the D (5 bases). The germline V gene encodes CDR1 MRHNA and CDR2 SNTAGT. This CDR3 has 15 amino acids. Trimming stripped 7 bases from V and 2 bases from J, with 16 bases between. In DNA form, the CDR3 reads TGTGCCAGCAAGAGGAGAGCGGACCCCACAGATACGCAGTATTTT. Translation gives CASKRRADPTDTQYF.

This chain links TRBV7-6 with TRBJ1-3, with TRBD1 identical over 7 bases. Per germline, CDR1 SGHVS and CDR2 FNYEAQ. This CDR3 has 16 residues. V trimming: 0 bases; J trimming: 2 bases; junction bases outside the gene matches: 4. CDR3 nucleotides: TGTGCCAGCAGCTTAGCAGGTGGGACAGCTGGAAACACCATATATTTT. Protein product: CASSLAGGTAGNTIYF.

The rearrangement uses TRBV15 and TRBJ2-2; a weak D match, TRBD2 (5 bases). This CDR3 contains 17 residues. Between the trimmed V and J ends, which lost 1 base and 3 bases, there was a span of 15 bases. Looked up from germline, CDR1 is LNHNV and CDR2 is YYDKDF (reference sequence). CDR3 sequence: CATSRVTGWVDTGELFF. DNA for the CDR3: TGTGCCACCAGCAGAGTAACGGGGTGGGTGGACACCGGGGAGCTGTTTTTT. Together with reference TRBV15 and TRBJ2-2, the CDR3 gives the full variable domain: DAMVIQNPRYQVTQFGKPVTLSCSQTLNHNVMYWYQQKSSQAPKLLFHYYDKDFNNEADTPDNFQSRRPNTSFCFLDIRSPGLGDTAMYLCATSRVTGWVDTGELFFGEGSRLTVL.

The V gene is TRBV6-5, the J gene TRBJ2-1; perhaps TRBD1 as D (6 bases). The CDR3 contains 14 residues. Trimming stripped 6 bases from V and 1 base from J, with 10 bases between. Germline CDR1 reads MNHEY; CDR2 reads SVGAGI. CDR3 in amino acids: CASRFGQSYNEQFF. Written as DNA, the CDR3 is TGTGCCAGCAGATTTGGACAGTCCTACAATGAGCAGTTCTTC.

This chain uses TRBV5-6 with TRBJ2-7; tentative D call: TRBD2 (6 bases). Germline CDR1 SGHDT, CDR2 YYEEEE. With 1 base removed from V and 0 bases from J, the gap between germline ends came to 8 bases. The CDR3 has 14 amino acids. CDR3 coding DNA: TGTGCCAGCAGCTTGCGCGGGACCTCCTACGAGCAGTACTTC. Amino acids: CASSLRGTSYEQYF.

CDR3 loop: CASSGVSGGIGNEQFF. The DNA of the CDR3 is TGTGCCAGCAGCGGGGTTAGCGGGGGAATCGGCAATGAGCAGTTCTTC. The chain links TRBV5-4 to TRBJ2-1; 9 nucleotides match TRBD2. The germline V gene encodes CDR1 SGHNT and CDR2 YYREEE (reference sequence). Unmatched junction bases numbered 11, after V lost 4 bases and J lost 6 bases. The CDR3 is 16 residues long.

The CDR3 bases are TGTGCCAGCAGTTTCTTCGGGTTGGGCGGGAGGATTTTAGATACGCAGTATTTT. Protein sequence: CASSFFGLGGRILDTQYF. This chain joins TRBV28 and TRBJ2-3; 8 nucleotides align to TRBD2. The V gene end was trimmed by 3 bases and the J gene end by 5 bases; junction bases not matched to a gene: 16. CDR3 size: 18 residues. Germline assignment: CDR1 MDHEN and CDR2 SYDVKM.

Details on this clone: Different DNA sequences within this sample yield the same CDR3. The CDR3 DNA follows: TGTGCCAGCAGTTTACAGGGTGGCAATCAGCCCCAGCATTTT. Translation gives CASSLQGGNQPQHF. V is TRBV27 and J is TRBJ1-5, with D perhaps matching TRBD1 (5 bases). The CDR3 length is 14 residues. V was trimmed by 2 bases and J by 2 bases, leaving 7 bases between them. Germline lookup yields CDR1 MNHEY and CDR2 SMNVEV (reference sequence).

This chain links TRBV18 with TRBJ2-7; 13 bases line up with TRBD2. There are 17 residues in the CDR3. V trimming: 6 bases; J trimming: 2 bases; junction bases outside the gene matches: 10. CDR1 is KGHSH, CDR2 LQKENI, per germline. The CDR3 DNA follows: TGTGCCAGCTCCCTAGGACTAGCGGGAGAAGGGCCCTACGAGCAGTACTTC. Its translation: CASSLGLAGEGPYEQYF.

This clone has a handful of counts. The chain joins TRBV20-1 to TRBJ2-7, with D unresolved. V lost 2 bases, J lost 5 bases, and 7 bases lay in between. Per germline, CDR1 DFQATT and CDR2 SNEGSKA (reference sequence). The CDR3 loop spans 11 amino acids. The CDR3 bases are TGCAGTGCTAGATTGGGGAACGAGCAGTACTTC. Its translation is CSARLGNEQYF.

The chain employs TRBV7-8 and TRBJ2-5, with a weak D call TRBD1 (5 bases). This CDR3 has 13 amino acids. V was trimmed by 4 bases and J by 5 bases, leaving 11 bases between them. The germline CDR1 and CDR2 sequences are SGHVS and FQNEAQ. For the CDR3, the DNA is TGTGCCAGCAGCTCGGACACCCGGGAGACCCAGTACTTC. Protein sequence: CASSSDTRETQYF.

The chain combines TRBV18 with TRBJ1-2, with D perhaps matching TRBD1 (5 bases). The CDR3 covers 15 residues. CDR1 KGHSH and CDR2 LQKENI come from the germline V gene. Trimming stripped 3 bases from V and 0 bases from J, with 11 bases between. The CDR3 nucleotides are TGTGCCAGCTCACCGGGGGGTCGGACTAACTATGGCTACACCTTC. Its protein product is CASSPGGRTNYGYTF. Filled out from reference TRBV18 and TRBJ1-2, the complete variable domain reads NAGVMQNPRHLVRRRGQEARLRCSPMKGHSHVYWYRQLPEEGLKFMVYLQKENIIDESGMPKERFSAEFPKEGPSILRIQQVVRGDSAAYFCASSPGGRTNYGYTFGSGTRLTVV.

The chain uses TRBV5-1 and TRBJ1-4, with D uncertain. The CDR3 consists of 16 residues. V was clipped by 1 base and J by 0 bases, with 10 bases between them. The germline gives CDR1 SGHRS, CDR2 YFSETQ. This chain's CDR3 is CASSLFRMTTNEKLFF. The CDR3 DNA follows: TGCGCCAGCAGCTTGTTTAGGATGACAACTAATGAAAAACTGTTTTTT.

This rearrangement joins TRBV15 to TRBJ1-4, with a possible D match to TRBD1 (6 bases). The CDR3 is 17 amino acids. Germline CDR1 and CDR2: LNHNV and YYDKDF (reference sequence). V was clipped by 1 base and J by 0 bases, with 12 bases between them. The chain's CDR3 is CATSRVGDTATNEKLFF. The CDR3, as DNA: TGTGCCACCAGCAGAGTAGGGGACACAGCAACTAATGAAAAACTGTTTTTT. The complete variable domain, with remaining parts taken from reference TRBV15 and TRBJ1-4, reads DAMVIQNPRYQVTQFGKPVTLSCSQTLNHNVMYWYQQKSSQAPKLLFHYYDKDFNNEADTPDNFQSRRPNTSFCFLDIRSPGLGDTAMYLCATSRVGDTATNEKLFFGSGTQLSVL.

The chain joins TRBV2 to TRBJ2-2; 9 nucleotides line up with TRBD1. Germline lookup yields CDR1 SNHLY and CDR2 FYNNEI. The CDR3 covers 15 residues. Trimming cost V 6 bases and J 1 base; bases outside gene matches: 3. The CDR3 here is CASRWGQGNTGELFF. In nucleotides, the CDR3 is TGTGCCAGCAGGTGGGGACAGGGGAACACCGGGGAGCTGTTTTTT.

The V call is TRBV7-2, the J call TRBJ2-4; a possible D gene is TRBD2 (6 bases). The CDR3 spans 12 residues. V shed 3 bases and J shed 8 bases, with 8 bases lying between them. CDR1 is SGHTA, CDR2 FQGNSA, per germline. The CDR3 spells CASSLGGHIQYF. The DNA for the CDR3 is TGTGCCAGCAGCTTGGGGGGTCACATTCAGTACTTC.

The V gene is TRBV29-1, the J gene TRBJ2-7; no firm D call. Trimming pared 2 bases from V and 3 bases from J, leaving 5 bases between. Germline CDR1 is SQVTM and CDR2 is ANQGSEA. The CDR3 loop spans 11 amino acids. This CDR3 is CSVESGYEQYF. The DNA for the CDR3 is TGCAGCGTTGAATCTGGCTACGAGCAGTACTTC.